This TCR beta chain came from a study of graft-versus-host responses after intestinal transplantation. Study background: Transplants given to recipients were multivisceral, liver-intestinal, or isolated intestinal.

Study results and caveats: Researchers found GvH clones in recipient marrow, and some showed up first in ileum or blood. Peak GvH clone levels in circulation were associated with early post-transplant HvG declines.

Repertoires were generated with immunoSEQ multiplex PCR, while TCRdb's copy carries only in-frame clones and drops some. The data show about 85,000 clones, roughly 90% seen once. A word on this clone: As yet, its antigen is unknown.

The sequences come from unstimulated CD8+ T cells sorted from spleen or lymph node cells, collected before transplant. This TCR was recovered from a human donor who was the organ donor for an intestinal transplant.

CDR3 coding DNA: TGTGCCAGCAACCCCGGGACAGTCGAAGCTTTCTTT. This gives the protein CASNPGTVEAFF. This chain joins TRBV5-4 and TRBJ1-1; 7 nucleotides agree with TRBD1. The CDR3 length is 12 residues. The junction had 7 bases not matched to a gene; V was cut back by 6 bases and J by 8 bases. Per germline, CDR1 SGHNT and CDR2 YYREEE (reference sequence).